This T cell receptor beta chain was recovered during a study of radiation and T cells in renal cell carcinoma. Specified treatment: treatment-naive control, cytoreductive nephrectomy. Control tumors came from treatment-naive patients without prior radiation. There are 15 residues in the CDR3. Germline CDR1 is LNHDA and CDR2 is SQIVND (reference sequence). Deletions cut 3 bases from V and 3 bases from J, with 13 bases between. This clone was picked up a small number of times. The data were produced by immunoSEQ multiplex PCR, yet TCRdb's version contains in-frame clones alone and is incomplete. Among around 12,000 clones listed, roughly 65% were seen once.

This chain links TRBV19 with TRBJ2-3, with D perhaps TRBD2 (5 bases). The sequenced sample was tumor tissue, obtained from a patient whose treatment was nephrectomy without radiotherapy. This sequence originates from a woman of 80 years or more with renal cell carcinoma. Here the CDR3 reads CASSIVLVATDTQYF. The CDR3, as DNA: TGTGCCAGTAGTATTGTTTTAGTAGCGACAGATACGCAGTATTTT. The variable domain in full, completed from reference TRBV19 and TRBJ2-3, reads DGGITQSPKYLFRKEGQNVTLSCEQNLNHDAMYWYRQDPGQGLRLIYYSQIVNDFQKGDIAEGYSVSREKKESFPLTVTSAQKNPTAFYLCASSIVLVATDTQYFGPGTRLTVL.